Shown below are 6 T cell receptor beta chains from a single sample sequenced in a study of blood T cells in healthy people across ages. Combining a sample-barcoded 5' primer with a J-beta primer mix, a second PCR ran for about 7 to 11 cycles. TCRdb redid the calling of the 5' RACE reads with MiXCR, one entry per CDR3 protein. The sample has about 700,000 distinct CDR3 sequences; less than 40% are singletons. Sequencing input: blood. The receptors come from a woman older than 75 in good health.

This clonotype was observed a handful of times. This could be a read error, since a much larger clone is one nucleotide away. The rearrangement links TRBV20-1 to TRBJ2-1; 10 bases are shared with TRBD2. The CDR3 spans 14 residues. Germline V gene lookup returns CDR1 DFQATT and CDR2 SNEGSKA (reference sequence). CDR3: CSAPSGGVNNVQFF. The CDR3 DNA reads TGCAGTGCCCCGAGCGGGGGGGTCAACAATGTGCAGTTCTTC.

In this sample, this clonotype turned up many times. This rearrangement joins TRBV7-2 to TRBJ1-6; 7 bases are shared with TRBD1. The trim removed 5 bases at V and 0 bases at J, leaving 4 bases unmatched. Germline CDR1 is SGHTA and CDR2 is FQGNSA. This CDR3 has 16 amino acids. CDR3 sequence reads: CASSNYRGSYNSPLHF. In nucleotides, the CDR3 is TGTGCCAGCAGCAACTACAGGGGCTCCTATAATTCACCCCTCCACTTT.

The chain has TRBV7-3 and TRBJ1-5; D unresolved. Germline values: CDR1 SGHTA, CDR2 FQGTGA. This CDR3 comprises 14 residues. Trimming took off 5 bases at V and 0 bases at J, with 8 bases between the two ends. For the CDR3, the DNA is TGTGCCAGCAGCCCGCAGGCTAGCAATCAGCCCCAGCATTTT. Translation gives CASSPQASNQPQHF. Looking up the rest from reference TRBV7-3 and TRBJ1-5 gives the full variable domain: GAGVSQTPSNKVTEKGKYVELRCDPISGHTALYWYRQSLGQGPEFLIYFQGTGAADDSGLPNDRFFAVRPEGSVSTLKIQRTERGDSAVYLCASSPQASNQPQHFGDGTRLSIL.

With respect to this clonotype: A much larger clone sits a single nucleotide away, making a read error possible. The V call is TRBV12-3 or TRBV12-4, the J call TRBJ2-5; TRBD2 agrees at 9 bases. This CDR3 spans 15 amino acids. The ends lost 6 bases at V and 11 bases at J; junction bases unmatched: 16. The CDR3 reads CASRRSGGYLNEQYF. In nucleotides, the CDR3 is TGTGCCAGCAGACGGAGCGGGGGGTACTTGAATGAGCAGTACTTC.

This sequence joins TRBV7-8 and TRBJ1-1; D may be TRBD1 (6 bases). V dropped 5 bases and J dropped 0 bases, with 16 bases sitting between them. The CDR3 totals 16 residues. Germline lookup yields CDR1 SGHVS and CDR2 FQNEAQ. As DNA, the CDR3 is TGTGCCAGCAGCCCTCCCCCCGGGGGCGTGAACACTGAAGCTTTCTTT. Protein sequence: CASSPPPGGVNTEAFF.

The chain is built from TRBV27 and TRBJ2-3; unclear D gene. CDR1 is MNHEY and CDR2 is SMNVEV in the germline V gene (reference sequence). V gave up 7 bases and J gave up 1 base, with 15 bases separating them. CDR3 size: 15 residues. CDR3: CASIRRVGGTDTQYF. The CDR3 nucleotides read TGTGCCAGCATCCGCCGGGTAGGAGGCACAGATACGCAGTATTTT.